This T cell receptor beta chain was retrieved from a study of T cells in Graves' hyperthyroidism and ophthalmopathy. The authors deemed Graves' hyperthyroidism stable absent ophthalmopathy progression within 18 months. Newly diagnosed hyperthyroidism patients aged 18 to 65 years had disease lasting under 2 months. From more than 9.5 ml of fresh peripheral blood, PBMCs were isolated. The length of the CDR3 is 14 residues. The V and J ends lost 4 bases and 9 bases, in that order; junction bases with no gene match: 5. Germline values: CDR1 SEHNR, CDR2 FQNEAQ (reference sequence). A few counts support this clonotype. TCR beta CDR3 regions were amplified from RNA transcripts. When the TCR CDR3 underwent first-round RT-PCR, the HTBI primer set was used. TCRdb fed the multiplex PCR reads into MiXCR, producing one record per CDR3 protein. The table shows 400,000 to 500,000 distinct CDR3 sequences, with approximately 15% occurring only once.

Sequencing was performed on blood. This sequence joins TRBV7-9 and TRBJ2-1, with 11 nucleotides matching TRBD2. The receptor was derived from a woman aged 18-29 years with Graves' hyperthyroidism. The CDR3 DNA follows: TGTGCCAGCAGCTCTCCGGGACTAGCGGTTGAGCAGTTCTTC. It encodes CASSSPGLAVEQFF.